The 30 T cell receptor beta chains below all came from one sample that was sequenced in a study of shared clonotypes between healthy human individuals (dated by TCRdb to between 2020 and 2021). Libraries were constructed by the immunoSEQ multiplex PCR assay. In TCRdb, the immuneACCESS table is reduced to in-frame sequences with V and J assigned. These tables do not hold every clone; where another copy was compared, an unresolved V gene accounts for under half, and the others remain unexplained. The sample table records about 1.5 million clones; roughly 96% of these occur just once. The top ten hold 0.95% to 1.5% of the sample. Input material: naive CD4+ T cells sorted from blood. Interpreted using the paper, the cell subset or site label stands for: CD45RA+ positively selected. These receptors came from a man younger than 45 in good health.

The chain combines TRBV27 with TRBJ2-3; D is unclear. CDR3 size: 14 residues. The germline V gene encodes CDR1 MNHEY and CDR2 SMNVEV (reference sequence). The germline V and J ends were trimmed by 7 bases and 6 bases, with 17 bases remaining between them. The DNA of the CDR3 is TGTGCCAGCAAGCCCGCCGACCTGGGGGATACGCAGTATTTT. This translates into CASKPADLGDTQYF.

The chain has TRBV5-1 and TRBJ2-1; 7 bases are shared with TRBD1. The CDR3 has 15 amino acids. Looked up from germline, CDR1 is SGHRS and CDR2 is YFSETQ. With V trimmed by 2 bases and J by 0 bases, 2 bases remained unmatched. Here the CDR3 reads CASSLTGASYNEQFF. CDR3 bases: TGCGCCAGCAGCTTAACAGGGGCCTCCTACAATGAGCAGTTCTTC.

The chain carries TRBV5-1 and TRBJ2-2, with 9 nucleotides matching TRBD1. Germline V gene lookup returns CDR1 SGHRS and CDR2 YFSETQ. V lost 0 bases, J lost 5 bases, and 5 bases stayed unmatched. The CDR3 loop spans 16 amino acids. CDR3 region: CASSLARDRVTGELFF. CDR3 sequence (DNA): TGCGCCAGCAGCTTGGCCAGGGACAGGGTGACCGGGGAGCTGTTTTTT.

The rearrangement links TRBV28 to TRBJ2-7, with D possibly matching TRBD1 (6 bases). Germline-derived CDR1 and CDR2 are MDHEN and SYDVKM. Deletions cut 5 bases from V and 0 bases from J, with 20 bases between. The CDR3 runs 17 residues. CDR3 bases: TGTGCCAGCAGTCGAAAGGTCTGGGACAAAAGCTCCTACGAGCAGTACTTC. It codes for CASSRKVWDKSSYEQYF.

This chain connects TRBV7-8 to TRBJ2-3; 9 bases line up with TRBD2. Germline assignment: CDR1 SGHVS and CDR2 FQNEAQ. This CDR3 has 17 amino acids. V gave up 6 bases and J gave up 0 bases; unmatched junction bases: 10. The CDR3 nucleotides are TGTGCCAGCAGACCCATTAGCGGGAGTCATAGCACAGATACGCAGTATTTT. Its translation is CASRPISGSHSTDTQYF. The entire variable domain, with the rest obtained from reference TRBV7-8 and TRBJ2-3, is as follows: GAGVSQSPRYKVAKRGQDVALRCDPISGHVSLFWYQQALGQGPEFLTYFQNEAQLDKSGLPSDRFFAERPEGSVSTLKIQRTQQEDSAVYLCASRPISGSHSTDTQYFGPGTRLTVL.

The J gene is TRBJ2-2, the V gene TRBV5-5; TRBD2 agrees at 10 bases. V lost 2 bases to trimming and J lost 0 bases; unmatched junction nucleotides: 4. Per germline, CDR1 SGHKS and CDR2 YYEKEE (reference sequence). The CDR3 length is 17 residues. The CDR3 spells CASSLTSGTTNTGELFF. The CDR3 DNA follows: TGTGCCAGCAGCTTAACTAGCGGGACTACGAACACCGGGGAGCTGTTTTTT.

For the CDR3, the DNA is TGTGCCAGCAGCTTAGGAGGGGGCAGGTCCTACGAGCAGTACTTC. Amino acids: CASSLGGGRSYEQYF. The chain is built from TRBV7-2 and TRBJ2-7; the match to TRBD1 covers 7 bases. The CDR3 has 15 amino acids. CDR1 is SGHTA, CDR2 FQGNSA, per germline. V shed 1 base and J 1 base; nucleotides not matched to a gene: 4.

The CDR3 sequence is CASSSRLAGAYNEQFF. CDR3 in DNA: TGCGCCAGCAGCTCGCGACTAGCGGGGGCCTACAATGAGCAGTTCTTC. This rearrangement joins TRBV5-1 to TRBJ2-1; 12 nucleotides agree with TRBD2. The germline V gene encodes CDR1 SGHRS and CDR2 YFSETQ. The CDR3 is 16 amino acids. Losses at the gene ends were 3 bases for V and 2 bases for J; bases not matched to a gene: 3.

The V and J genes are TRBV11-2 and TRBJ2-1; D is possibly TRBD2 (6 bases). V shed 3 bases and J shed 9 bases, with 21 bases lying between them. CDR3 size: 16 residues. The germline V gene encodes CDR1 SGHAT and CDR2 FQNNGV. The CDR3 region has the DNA TGTGCCAGCAGCTTGCTCTCCAGGGACTTAAGTACTGAGCAGTTCTTC. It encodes CASSLLSRDLSTEQFF.

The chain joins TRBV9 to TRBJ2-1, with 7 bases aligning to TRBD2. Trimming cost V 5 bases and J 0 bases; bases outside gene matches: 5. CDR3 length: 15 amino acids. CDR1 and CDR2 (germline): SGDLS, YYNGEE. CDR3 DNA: TGTGCCAGCAGTCGGGAGGTTAACTCCTACAATGAGCAGTTCTTC. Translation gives CASSREVNSYNEQFF.

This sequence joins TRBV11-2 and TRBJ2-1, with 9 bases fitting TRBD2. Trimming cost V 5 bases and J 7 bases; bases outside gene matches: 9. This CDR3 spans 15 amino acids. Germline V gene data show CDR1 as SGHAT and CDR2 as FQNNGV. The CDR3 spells CASSPPAGGPNEQFF. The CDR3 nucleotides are TGTGCCAGCAGCCCGCCGGCGGGAGGGCCAAATGAGCAGTTCTTC.

The DNA of the CDR3 is TGTGCCAGCAGTTCTCTGGGATTCGAAGCTTTCTTT. This gives the protein CASSSLGFEAFF. The chain joins TRBV28 to TRBJ1-1; D remains unclear. CDR1 and CDR2 (germline): MDHEN, SYDVKM. The CDR3 totals 12 residues. The ends were cut back, 4 bases at V and 8 bases at J, with 11 bases in the middle.

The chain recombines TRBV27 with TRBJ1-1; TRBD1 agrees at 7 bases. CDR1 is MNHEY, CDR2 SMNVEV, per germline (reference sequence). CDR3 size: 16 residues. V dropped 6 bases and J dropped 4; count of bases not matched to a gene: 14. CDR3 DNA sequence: TGTGCCAGCAGCTTAGAGGCGAGGGGGCCATCCACTGAAGCTTTCTTT. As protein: CASSLEARGPSTEAFF.

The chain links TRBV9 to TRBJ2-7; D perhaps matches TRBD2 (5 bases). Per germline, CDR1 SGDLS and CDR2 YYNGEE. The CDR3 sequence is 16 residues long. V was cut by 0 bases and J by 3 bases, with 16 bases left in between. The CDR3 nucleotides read TGTGCCAGCAGCGTAGGGGTACAATTAGCGAACTACGAGCAGTACTTC. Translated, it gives CASSVGVQLANYEQYF.

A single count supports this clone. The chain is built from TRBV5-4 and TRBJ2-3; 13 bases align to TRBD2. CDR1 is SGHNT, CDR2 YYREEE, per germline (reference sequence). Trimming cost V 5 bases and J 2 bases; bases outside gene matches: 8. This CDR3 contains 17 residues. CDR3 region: CASSRTSGGDHTDTQYF. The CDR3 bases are TGTGCCAGCAGTCGGACTAGCGGGGGAGATCACACAGATACGCAGTATTTT.

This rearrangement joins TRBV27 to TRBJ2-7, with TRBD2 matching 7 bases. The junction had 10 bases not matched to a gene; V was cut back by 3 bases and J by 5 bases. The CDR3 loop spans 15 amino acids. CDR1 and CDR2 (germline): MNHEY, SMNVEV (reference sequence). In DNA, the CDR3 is TGTGCCAGCAGTTTGTCGACTAGCAGGTTCCACGAGCAGTACTTC. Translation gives CASSLSTSRFHEQYF.

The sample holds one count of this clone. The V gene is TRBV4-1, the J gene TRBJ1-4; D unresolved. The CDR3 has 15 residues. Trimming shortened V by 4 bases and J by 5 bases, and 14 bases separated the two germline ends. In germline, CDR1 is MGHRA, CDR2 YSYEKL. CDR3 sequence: CASSPLGLSNEKLFF. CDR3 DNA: TGCGCCAGCAGCCCCCTTGGACTGAGCAATGAAAAACTGTTTTTT.

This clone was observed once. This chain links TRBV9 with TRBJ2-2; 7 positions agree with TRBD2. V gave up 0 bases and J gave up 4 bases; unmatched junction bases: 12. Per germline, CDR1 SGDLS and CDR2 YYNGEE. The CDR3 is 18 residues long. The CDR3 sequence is CASSVARASGLLTGELFF. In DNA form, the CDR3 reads TGTGCCAGCAGCGTAGCTCGGGCTAGCGGTTTGCTCACCGGGGAGCTGTTTTTT.

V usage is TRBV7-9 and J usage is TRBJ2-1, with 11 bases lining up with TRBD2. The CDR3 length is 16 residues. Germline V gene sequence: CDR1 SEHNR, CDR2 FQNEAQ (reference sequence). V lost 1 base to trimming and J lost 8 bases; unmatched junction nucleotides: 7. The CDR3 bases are TGTGCCAGCAGCTTAGTAGGGACTAGCGGAAACGATGAGCAGTTCTTC. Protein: CASSLVGTSGNDEQFF.

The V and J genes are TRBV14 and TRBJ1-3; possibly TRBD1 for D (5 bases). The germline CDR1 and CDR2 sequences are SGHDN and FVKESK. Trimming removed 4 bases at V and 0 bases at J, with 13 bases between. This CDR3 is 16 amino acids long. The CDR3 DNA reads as TGTGCCAGCAGCCCGTCCGGACAATTCTCTGGAAACACCATATATTTT. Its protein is CASSPSGQFSGNTIYF.

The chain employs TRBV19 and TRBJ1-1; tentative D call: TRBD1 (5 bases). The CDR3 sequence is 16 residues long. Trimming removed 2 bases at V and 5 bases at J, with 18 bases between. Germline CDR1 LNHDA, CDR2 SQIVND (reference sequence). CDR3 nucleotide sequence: TGTGCCAGTAGTATACATGCGTCCTCTGGGGGTACTGAAGCTTTCTTT. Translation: CASSIHASSGGTEAFF. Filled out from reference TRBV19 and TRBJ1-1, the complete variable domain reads DGGITQSPKYLFRKEGQNVTLSCEQNLNHDAMYWYRQDPGQGLRLIYYSQIVNDFQKGDIAEGYSVSREKKESFPLTVTSAQKNPTAFYLCASSIHASSGGTEAFFGQGTRLTVV.

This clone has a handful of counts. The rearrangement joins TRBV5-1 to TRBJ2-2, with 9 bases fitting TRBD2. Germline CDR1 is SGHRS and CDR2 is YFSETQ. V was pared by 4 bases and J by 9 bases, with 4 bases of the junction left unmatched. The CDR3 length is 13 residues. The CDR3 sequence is CASSLSGSRELFF. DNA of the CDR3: TGCGCCAGCAGCCTTAGCGGGAGTAGGGAGCTGTTTTTT.

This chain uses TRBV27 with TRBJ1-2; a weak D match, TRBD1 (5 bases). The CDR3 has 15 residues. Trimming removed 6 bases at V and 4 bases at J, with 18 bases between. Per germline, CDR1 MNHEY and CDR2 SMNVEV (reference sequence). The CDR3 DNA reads TGTGCCAGCAGCCTTCTGTCGGGGCGCTTCTATGGCTACACCTTC. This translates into CASSLLSGRFYGYTF.

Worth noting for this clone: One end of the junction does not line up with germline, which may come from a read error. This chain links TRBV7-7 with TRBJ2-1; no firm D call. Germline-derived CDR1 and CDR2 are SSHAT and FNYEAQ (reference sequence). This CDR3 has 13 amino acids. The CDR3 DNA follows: TGTGCTAGCAGCTTAGGGCACTACAATGAGCAGTTCTTC. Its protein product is CASSLGHYNEQFF.

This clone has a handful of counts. CDR3: CASSPGRGRSYNEQFF. The CDR3 region has the DNA TGTGCCAGCTCACCAGGCAGGGGTCGGTCTTACAATGAGCAGTTCTTC. The J gene is TRBJ2-1, the V gene TRBV18; D possibly corresponds to TRBD1 (6 bases). There are 16 residues in the CDR3. V lost 2 bases and J lost 4, with 15 bases in between. Germline assignment: CDR1 KGHSH and CDR2 LQKENI.

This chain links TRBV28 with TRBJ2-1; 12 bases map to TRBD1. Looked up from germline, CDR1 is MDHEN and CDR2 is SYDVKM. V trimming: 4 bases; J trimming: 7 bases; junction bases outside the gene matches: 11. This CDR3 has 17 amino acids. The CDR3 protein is CASSSSGTGGRGNEQFF. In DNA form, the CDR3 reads TGTGCCAGCAGTTCCTCCGGGACAGGGGGCAGAGGGAATGAGCAGTTCTTC.

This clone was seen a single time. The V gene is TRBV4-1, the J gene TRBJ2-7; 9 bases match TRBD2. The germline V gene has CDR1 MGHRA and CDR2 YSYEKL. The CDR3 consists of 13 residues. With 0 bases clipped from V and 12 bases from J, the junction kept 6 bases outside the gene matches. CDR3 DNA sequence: TGCGCCAGCAGCCAAGATCGGAGTAGCGGGAGGTACTTC. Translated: CASSQDRSSGRYF.

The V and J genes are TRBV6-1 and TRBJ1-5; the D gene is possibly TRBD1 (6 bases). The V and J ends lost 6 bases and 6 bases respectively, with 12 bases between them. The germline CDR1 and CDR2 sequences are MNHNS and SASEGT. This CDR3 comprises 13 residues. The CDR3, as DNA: TGTGCCAGCAGCGGACAGATGATTCAGCCCCAGCATTTT. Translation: CASSGQMIQPQHF.

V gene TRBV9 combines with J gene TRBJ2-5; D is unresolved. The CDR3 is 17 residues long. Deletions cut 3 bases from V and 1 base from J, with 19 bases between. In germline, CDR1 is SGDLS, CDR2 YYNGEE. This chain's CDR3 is CASSATLGPPAQETQYF. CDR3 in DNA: TGTGCCAGCAGCGCCACCCTTGGCCCCCCGGCCCAAGAGACCCAGTACTTC.

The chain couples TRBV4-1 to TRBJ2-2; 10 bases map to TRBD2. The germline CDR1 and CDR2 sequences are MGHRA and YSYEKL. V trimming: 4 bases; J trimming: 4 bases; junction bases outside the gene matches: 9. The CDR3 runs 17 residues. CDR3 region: CASSRPSGSMGTGELFF. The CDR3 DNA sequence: TGCGCCAGCAGCCGGCCTAGCGGGAGCATGGGCACCGGGGAGCTGTTTTTT.